This TCR beta chain was obtained from a study of molecular identifiers for immune sequencing clone quantification. The germline V and J ends were trimmed by 5 bases and 5 bases, with 13 bases remaining between them. The CDR3 loop spans 13 amino acids. Germline V gene lookup returns CDR1 DFQATT and CDR2 SNEGSKA (reference sequence). Broader study findings: Some 970,000 naive cells reportedly did not prevent detection of spiked Jurkat TCR RNA from one cell. Clonotypes surpassing 20 RNA copies contained over 98% of effector molecules, versus under 1% in naive cells.

About this clonotype: Its antigen is as yet unknown.

TCRdb re-derived calls from the PCR reads in MiXCR, one entry per CDR3 protein. The table shows nearly 650,000 distinct CDR3 sequences, with less than 30% occurring only once. The rearrangement links TRBV20-1 to TRBJ2-1; D not certain. The source is a human donor in good health. Some libraries in this study had Jurkat cell RNA spiked in. The sequencing sample was made of naive CD8+ T cells from blood, with Jurkat cell RNA spiked in. The subset denotes: FACS-sorted CD8+CD4-CCR7+CD45RA+ naive T cells. The chain's CDR3 is CSAHLVIHNEQFF. The CDR3 DNA follows: TGCAGTGCTCACTTGGTGATCCACAATGAGCAGTTCTTC.